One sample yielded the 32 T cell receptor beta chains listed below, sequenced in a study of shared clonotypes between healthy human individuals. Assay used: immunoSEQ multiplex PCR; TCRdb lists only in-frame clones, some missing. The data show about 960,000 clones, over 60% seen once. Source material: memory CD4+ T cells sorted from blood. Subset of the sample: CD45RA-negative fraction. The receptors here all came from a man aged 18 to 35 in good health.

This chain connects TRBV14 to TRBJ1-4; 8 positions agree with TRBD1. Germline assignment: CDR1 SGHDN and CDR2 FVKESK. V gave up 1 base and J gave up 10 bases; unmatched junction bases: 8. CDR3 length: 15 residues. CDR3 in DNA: TGTGCCAGCAGCCAAGGTTTCCAGGGGGCTGCAAAACTGTTTTTT. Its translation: CASSQGFQGAAKLFF.

For the CDR3, the DNA is TGTGCCAGCAGTTACTCGAGTACGGGATCCAGCTCACCCCTCCACTTT. Protein sequence: CASSYSSTGSSSPLHF. The V call is TRBV6-5, the J call TRBJ1-6; D gene uncertain. Germline-derived CDR1 and CDR2 are MNHEY and SVGAGI. The V end was cut by 0 bases, the J end by 10 bases, with 16 bases between. CDR3 length: 16 amino acids.

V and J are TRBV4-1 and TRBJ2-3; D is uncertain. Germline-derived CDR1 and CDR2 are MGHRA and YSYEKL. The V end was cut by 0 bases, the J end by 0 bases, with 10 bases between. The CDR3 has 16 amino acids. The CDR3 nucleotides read TGCGCCAGCAGCCAAGATACGGCGGATAGCACAGATACGCAGTATTTT. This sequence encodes CASSQDTADSTDTQYF.

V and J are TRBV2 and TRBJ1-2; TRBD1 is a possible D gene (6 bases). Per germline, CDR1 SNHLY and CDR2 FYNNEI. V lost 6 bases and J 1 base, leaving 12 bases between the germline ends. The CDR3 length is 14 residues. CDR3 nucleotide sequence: TGTGCCAGCAGCAAGGACAGTTTTAACTATGGCTACACCTTC. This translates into CASSKDSFNYGYTF. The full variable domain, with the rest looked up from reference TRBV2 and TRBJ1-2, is EPEVTQTPSHQVTQMGQEVILRCVPISNHLYFYWYRQILGQKVEFLVSFYNNEISEKSEIFDDQFSVERPDGSNFTLKIRSTKLEDSAMYFCASSKDSFNYGYTFGSGTRLTVV.

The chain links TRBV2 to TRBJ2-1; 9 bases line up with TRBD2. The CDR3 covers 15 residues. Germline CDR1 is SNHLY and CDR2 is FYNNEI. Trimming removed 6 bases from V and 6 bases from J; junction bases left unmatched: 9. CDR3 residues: CASRVAGVLPNEQFF. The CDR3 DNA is TGTGCCAGCAGAGTAGCGGGAGTTCTACCCAATGAGCAGTTCTTC.

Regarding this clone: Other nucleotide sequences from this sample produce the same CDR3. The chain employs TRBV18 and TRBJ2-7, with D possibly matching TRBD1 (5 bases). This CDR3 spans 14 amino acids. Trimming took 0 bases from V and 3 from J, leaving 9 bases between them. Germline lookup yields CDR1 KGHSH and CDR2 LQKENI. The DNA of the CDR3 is TGTGCCAGCTCACCACCGTCCCAGGGCTACGAGCAGTACTTC. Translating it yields CASSPPSQGYEQYF.

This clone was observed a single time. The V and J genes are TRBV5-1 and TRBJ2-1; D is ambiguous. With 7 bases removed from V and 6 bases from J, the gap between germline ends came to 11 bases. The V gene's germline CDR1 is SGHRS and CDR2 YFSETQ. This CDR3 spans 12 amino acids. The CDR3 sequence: CASRPIGNEQFF. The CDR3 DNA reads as TGCGCCAGCCGTCCAATAGGCAATGAGCAGTTCTTC.

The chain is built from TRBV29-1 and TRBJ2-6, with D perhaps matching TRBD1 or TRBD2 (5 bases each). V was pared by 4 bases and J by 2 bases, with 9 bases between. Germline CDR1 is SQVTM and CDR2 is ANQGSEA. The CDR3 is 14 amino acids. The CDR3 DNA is TGCAGCGTTGGTGAGGGGACTGGGGCCAACGTCCTGACTTTC. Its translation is CSVGEGTGANVLTF.

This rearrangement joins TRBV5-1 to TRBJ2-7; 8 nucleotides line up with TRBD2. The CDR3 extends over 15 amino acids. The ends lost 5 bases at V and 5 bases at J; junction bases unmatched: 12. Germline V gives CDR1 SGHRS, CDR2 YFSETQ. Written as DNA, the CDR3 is TGCGCCAGCAGACCTTCTAGCGGGTCCAGCGACGAGCAGTACTTC. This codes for CASRPSSGSSDEQYF.

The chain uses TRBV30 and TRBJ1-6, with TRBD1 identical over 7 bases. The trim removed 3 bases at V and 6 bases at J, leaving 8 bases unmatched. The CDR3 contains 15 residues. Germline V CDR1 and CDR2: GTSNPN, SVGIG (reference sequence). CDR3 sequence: CAWRTGDNLNSPLHF. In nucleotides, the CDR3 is TGTGCCTGGAGAACAGGGGATAACCTTAATTCACCCCTCCACTTT.

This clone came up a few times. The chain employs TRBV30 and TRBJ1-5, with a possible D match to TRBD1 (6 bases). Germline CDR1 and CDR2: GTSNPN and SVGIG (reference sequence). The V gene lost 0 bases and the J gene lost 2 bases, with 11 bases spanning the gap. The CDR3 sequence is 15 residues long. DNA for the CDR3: TGTGCCTGGAGTGTACAGGGCCCGGGCAATCAGCCCCAGCATTTT. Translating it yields CAWSVQGPGNQPQHF.

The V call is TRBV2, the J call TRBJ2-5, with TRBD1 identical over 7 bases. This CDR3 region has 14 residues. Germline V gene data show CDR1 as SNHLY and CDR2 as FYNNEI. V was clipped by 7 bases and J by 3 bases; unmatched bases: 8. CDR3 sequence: CASTKLTGKETQYF. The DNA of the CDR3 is TGTGCCAGCACCAAATTGACAGGGAAAGAGACCCAGTACTTC.

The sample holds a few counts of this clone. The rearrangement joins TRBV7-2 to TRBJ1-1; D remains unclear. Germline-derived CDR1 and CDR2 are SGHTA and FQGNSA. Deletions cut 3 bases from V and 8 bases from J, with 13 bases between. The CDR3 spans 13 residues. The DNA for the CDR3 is TGTGCCAGCAGCTTTGAGAGGGTAGGAGAAGCTTTCTTT. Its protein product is CASSFERVGEAFF.

In DNA form, the CDR3 reads TGTGCCAGCAGCTTGGGACAAGTTCGACATTATGAAAAACTGTTTTTT. It codes for CASSLGQVRHYEKLFF. The rearrangement uses TRBV5-6 and TRBJ1-4; D is unclear. This CDR3 has 16 amino acids. The germline V gene has CDR1 SGHDT and CDR2 YYEEEE. V was clipped by 0 bases and J by 6 bases, with 15 bases between them.

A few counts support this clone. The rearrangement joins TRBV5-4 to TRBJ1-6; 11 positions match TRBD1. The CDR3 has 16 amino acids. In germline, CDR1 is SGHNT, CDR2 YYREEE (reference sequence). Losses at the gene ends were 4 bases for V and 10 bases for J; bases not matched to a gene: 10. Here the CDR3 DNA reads TGTGCCAGCAGCGAGGCCGGGACAGGGGGTGCCTCACCCCTCCACTTT. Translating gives CASSEAGTGGASPLHF. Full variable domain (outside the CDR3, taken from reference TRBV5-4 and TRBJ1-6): ETGVTQSPTHLIKTRGQQVTLRCSSQSGHNTVSWYQQALGQGPQFIFQYYREEENGRGNFPPRFSGLQFPNYSSELNVNALELDDSALYLCASSEAGTGGASPLHFGNGTRLTVT.

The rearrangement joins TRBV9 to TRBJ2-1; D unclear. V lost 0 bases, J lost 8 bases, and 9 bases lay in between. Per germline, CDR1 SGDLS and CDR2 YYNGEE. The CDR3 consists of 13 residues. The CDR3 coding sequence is TGTGCCAGCAGCGTAGCTGGGAAAGATGAGCAGTTCTTC. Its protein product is CASSVAGKDEQFF.

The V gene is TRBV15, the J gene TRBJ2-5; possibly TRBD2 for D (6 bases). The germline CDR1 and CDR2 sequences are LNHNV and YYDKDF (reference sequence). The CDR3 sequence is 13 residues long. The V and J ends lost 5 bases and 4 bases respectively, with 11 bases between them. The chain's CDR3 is CATSEEGPETQYF. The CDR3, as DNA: TGTGCCACCAGCGAGGAGGGGCCAGAGACCCAGTACTTC.

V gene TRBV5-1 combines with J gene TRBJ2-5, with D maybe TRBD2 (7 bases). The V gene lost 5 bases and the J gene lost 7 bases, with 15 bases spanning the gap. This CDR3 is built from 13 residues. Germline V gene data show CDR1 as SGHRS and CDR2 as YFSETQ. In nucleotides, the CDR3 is TGCGCCAGCAGATTATCCGGGGGGCCGACCCAGTACTTC. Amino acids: CASRLSGGPTQYF.

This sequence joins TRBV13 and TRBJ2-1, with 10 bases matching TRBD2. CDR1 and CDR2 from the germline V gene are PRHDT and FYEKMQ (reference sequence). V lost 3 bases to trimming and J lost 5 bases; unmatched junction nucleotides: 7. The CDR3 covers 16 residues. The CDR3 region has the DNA TGTGCCAGCAGCTTGCTAAGCGGGAGGGCCGACAATGAGCAGTTCTTC. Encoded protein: CASSLLSGRADNEQFF.

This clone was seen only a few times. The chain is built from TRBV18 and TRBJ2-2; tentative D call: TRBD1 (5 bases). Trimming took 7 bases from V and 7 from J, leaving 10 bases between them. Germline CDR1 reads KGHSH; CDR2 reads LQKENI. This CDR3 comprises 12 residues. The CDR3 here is CASCGASGELFF. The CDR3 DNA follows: TGTGCCAGCTGTGGGGCGAGCGGGGAGCTGTTTTTT.

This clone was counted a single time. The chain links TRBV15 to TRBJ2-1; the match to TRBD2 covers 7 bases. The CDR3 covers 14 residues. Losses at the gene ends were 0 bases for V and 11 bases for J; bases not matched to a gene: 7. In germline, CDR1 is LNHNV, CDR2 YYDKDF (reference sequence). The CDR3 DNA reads TGTGCCACCAGCAGAGAGACTAGCCGGGCCCAGCAGTTCTTC. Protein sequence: CATSRETSRAQQFF.

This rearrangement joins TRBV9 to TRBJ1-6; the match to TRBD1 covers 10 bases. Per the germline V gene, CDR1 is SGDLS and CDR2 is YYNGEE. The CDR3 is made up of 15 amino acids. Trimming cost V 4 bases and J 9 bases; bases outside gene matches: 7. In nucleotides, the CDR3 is TGTGCCAGCAGCCCAGGGGACAGGGGCAGTTCACCCCTCCACTTT. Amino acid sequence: CASSPGDRGSSPLHF.

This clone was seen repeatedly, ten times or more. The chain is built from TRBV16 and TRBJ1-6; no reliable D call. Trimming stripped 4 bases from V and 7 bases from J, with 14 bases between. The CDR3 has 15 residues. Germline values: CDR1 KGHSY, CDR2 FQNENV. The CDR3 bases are TGTGCCAGCAGCCCTGCCGTTAACTTGAATTCACCCCTCCACTTT. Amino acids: CASSPAVNLNSPLHF. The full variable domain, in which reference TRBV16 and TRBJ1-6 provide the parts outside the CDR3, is GEEVAQTPKHLVRGEGQKAKLYCAPIKGHSYVFWYQQVLKNEFKFLISFQNENVFDETGMPKERFSAKCLPNSPCSLEIQATKLEDSAVYFCASSPAVNLNSPLHFGNGTRLTVT.

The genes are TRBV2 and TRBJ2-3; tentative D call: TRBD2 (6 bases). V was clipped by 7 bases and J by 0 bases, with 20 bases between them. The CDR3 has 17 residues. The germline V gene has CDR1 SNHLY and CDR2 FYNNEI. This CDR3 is CASKSSSAGYSTDTQYF. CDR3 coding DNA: TGTGCCAGCAAGAGCTCTAGTGCGGGGTATAGCACAGATACGCAGTATTTT.

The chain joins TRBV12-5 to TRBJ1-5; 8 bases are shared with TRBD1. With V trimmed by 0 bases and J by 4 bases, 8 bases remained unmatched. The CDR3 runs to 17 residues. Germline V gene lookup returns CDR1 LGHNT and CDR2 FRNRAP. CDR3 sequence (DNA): TGTGCTAGTGGTTTGGTACTTGGACAGGGCTGGAATCAGCCCCAGCATTTT. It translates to CASGLVLGQGWNQPQHF.

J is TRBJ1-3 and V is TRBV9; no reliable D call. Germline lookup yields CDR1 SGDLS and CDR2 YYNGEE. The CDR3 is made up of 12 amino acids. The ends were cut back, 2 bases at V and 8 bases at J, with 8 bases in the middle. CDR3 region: CASSVGEDTIYF. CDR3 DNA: TGTGCCAGCAGCGTTGGAGAGGACACCATATATTTT.

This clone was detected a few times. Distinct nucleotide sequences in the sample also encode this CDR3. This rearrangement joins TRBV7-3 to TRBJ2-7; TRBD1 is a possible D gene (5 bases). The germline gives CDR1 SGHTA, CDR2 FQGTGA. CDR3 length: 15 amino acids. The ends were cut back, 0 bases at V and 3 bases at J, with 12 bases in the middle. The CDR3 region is CASSLTGQGVYEQYF. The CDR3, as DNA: TGTGCCAGCAGCTTAACGGGGCAGGGTGTCTACGAGCAGTACTTC. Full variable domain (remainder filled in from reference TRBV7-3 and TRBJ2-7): GAGVSQTPSNKVTEKGKYVELRCDPISGHTALYWYRQSLGQGPEFLIYFQGTGAADDSGLPNDRFFAVRPEGSVSTLKIQRTERGDSAVYLCASSLTGQGVYEQYFGPGTRLTVT.

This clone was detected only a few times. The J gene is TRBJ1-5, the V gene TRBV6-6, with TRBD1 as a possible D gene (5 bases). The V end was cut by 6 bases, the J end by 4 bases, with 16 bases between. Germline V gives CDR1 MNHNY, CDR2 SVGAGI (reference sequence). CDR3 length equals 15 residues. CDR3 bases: TGTGCCAGCAGAACTAGGGAGGGACTGAATCAGCCCCAGCATTTT. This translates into CASRTREGLNQPQHF.

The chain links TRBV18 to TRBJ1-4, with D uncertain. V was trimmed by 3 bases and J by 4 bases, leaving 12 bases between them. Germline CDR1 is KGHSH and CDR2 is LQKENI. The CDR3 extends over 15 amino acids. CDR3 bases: TGTGCCAGCTCACCGGTTTTTAGGGATAATGAAAAACTGTTTTTT. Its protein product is CASSPVFRDNEKLFF.

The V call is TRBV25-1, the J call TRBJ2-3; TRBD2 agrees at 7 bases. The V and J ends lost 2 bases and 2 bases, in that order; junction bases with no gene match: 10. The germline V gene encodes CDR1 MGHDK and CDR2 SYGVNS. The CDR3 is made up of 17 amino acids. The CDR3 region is CASSETRLAGDTDTQYF. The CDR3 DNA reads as TGTGCCAGCAGTGAAACCCGACTAGCTGGCGACACAGATACGCAGTATTTT.

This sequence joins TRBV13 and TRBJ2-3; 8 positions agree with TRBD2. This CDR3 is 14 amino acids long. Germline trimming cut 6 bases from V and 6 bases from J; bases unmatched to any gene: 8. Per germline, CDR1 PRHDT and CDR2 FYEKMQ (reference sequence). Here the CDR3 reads CASRLRRGVDTQYF. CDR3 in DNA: TGTGCCAGCAGACTGAGGCGGGGGGTTGATACGCAGTATTTT. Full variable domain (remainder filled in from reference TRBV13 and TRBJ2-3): AAGVIQSPRHLIKEKRETATLKCYPIPRHDTVYWYQQGPGQDPQFLISFYEKMQSDKGSIPDRFSAQQFSDYHSELNMSSLELGDSALYFCASRLRRGVDTQYFGPGTRLTVL.

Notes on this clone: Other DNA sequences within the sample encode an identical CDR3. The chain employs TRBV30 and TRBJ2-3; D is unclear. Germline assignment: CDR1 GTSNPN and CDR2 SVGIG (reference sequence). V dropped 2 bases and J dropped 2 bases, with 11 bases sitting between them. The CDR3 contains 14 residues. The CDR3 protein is CAWSTGLSTDTQYF. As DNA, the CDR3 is TGTGCCTGGAGTACGGGCCTGTCCACAGATACGCAGTATTTT.